The next 14 T cell receptor beta chains were all read from a single sample in a study of PD-1 blockade in classical Hodgkin lymphoma. This sample's time point: cycle 4 day 1 (C4D1), after around six weeks of nivolumab. Every patient experienced relapse after autologous stem cell transplantation, and brentuximab vedotin exposure varied. TCRdb keeps only in-frame clones here, not all; method: immunoSEQ multiplex PCR. The sample consists of about 49,000 clones, around 89% of them appearing once. The sequenced sample was peripheral blood mononuclear cells (PBMCs), obtained before the fourth cycle of nivolumab. Every receptor here comes from a human donor with classical Hodgkin lymphoma.

The chain has TRBV2 and TRBJ1-2, with TRBD1 as a possible D gene (5 bases). V gave up 7 bases and J gave up 8 bases, with 20 bases separating them. CDR3 length: 14 amino acids. The germline V gene has CDR1 SNHLY and CDR2 FYNNEI. As DNA, the CDR3 is TGTGCCAGCATGTCTCTCGGGGCAACCCTAGGCTACACCTTC. Translation gives CASMSLGATLGYTF.

This chain's CDR3 is CASSFYKVVGEQFF. In nucleotides, the CDR3 is TGTGCCAGCAGCTTTTACAAGGTAGTCGGTGAGCAGTTCTTC. The rearrangement uses TRBV5-8 and TRBJ2-1, with D uncertain. V lost 2 bases to trimming and J lost 9 bases, with 15 bases between them. The CDR3 runs 14 residues. Germline V lookup: CDR1 SGHTS, CDR2 YDEGEE.

V usage is TRBV7-9 and J usage is TRBJ1-1; no clear D. V lost 3 bases and J lost 2, with 7 bases in between. CDR1 is SEHNR, CDR2 FQNEAQ, per germline (reference sequence). The CDR3 runs to 13 residues. The CDR3 is CASSFDSNTEAFF. DNA for the CDR3: TGTGCCAGCAGCTTCGACTCTAACACTGAAGCTTTCTTT.

The V and J genes are TRBV11-1 and TRBJ2-5; D is perhaps TRBD2 (6 bases). V was pared by 1 base and J by 5 bases, with 26 bases between. The length of the CDR3 is 19 residues. Per the germline V gene, CDR1 is SGHAT and CDR2 is FQDESV (reference sequence). CDR3 region: CASSLEAVNWATRGETQYF. The CDR3 DNA follows: TGTGCCAGCAGCTTAGAAGCGGTGAATTGGGCCACTCGGGGGGAGACCCAGTACTTC.

The chain carries TRBV7-3 and TRBJ2-7; TRBD2 agrees at 8 bases. The CDR3 runs to 17 residues. J gave up 6 bases and V 0 bases, and 13 bases lay outside the gene matches. Germline V gene sequence: CDR1 SGHTA, CDR2 FQGTGA. The CDR3 DNA reads as TGTGCCAGCAGCTTAACCCCCCTAGCGGGCGGGTTCACCGAGCAGTACTTC. Translated, it gives CASSLTPLAGGFTEQYF.

This clone was recorded once. The chain combines TRBV30 with TRBJ2-1; D is possibly TRBD2 (6 bases). Trimming cost V 0 bases and J 0 bases, with 15 bases left between them. This CDR3 region has 17 residues. The germline V gene encodes CDR1 GTSNPN and CDR2 SVGIG (reference sequence). CDR3 DNA: TGTGCCTGGAGTGTACTTGGTGTAGCGGCCTCCTACAATGAGCAGTTCTTC. Its translation: CAWSVLGVAASYNEQFF.

The chain has TRBV4-1 and TRBJ2-1; 10 bases line up with TRBD2. The germline V gene encodes CDR1 MGHRA and CDR2 YSYEKL. V was pared by 5 bases and J by 9 bases, with 1 base of the junction left unmatched. The CDR3 extends over 12 amino acids. CDR3 in DNA: TGCGCCAGCAGCAGGACTAGCGGTGAGCAGTTCTTC. Its protein is CASSRTSGEQFF.

This clone was seen just once. The genes are TRBV15 and TRBJ2-5, with 7 bases matching TRBD1. The germline V gene encodes CDR1 LNHNV and CDR2 YYDKDF (reference sequence). This CDR3 comprises 17 residues. With V trimmed by 0 bases and J by 1 base, 8 bases remained unmatched. CDR3: CATSRDPGTAPQETQYF. The CDR3 DNA reads as TGTGCCACCAGCAGAGACCCAGGGACAGCGCCCCAAGAGACCCAGTACTTC. The variable domain in full, completed from reference TRBV15 and TRBJ2-5, reads DAMVIQNPRYQVTQFGKPVTLSCSQTLNHNVMYWYQQKSSQAPKLLFHYYDKDFNNEADTPDNFQSRRPNTSFCFLDIRSPGLGDTAMYLCATSRDPGTAPQETQYFGPGTRLLVL.

Turning to this clone: One end of the junction fails to match germline, which may point to a read error. The rearrangement uses TRBV7-7 and TRBJ2-5, with a possible D match to TRBD2 (5 bases). Germline CDR1 is SSHAT and CDR2 is FNYEAQ (reference sequence). The CDR3 is made up of 13 amino acids. CDR3 protein: CASSLGLAETQYF. The DNA for the CDR3 is TGTGCTAGCAGCCTTGGACTCGCCGAGACCCAGTACTTC. The full variable domain, in which reference TRBV7-7 and TRBJ2-5 provide the parts outside the CDR3, is GAGVSQSPRYKVTKRGQDVTLRCDPISSHATLYWYQQALGQGPEFLTYFNYEAQPDKSGLPSDRFSAERPEGSISTLTIQRTEQRDSAMYRCASSLGLAETQYFGPGTRLLVL.

J is TRBJ2-7 and V is TRBV27; the D is unclear. Germline CDR1 and CDR2: MNHEY and SMNVEV (reference sequence). The length of the CDR3 is 15 residues. The ends were cut back, 0 bases at V and 2 bases at J, with 11 bases in the middle. The DNA for the CDR3 is TGTGCCAGCAGTTTATCGTCCGGTCGGACCTACGAGCAGTACTTC. Its translation is CASSLSSGRTYEQYF.

This chain joins TRBV5-1 and TRBJ2-2; possible D gene TRBD1, 6 bases. Germline V CDR1 and CDR2: SGHRS, YFSETQ. The CDR3 totals 14 residues. V was shortened by 7 bases and J by 2 bases, with 12 bases between the two germline ends. CDR3 sequence reads: CASGKDSNTGELFF. Here the CDR3 DNA reads TGCGCCAGCGGAAAGGACAGTAACACCGGGGAGCTGTTTTTT. The variable domain in full, completed from reference TRBV5-1 and TRBJ2-2, reads KAGVTQTPRYLIKTRGQQVTLSCSPISGHRSVSWYQQTPGQGLQFLFEYFSETQRNKGNFPGRFSGRQFSNSRSEMNVSTLELGDSALYLCASGKDSNTGELFFGEGSRLTVL.

This clone was detected only once. The V call is TRBV10-3, the J call TRBJ2-7; the match to TRBD1 covers 7 bases. The CDR3 loop spans 15 amino acids. V was pared by 3 bases and J by 3 bases, with 8 bases of the junction left unmatched. Germline lookup yields CDR1 ENHRY and CDR2 SYGVKD. Here the CDR3 DNA reads TGTGCCATCAGTGATCGGACAGGTGGGGGCTACGAGCAGTACTTC. Translation: CAISDRTGGGYEQYF.

The chain has TRBV6-6 and TRBJ1-6; 9 nucleotides align to TRBD1. The V segment lost 7 bases and the J segment 10 bases; nucleotides outside the gene matches: 11. This CDR3 contains 15 residues. Germline lookup yields CDR1 MNHNY and CDR2 SVGAGI (reference sequence). In DNA form, the CDR3 reads TGTGCCAGCAACTATGCCGGGACAGGGCCCTCACCCCTCCACTTT. It translates to CASNYAGTGPSPLHF.

This chain links TRBV6-4 with TRBJ2-1, with TRBD2 identical over 7 bases. The CDR3 contains 17 residues. The trim removed 2 bases at V and 3 bases at J, leaving 10 bases unmatched. The V gene's germline CDR1 is MRHNA and CDR2 SNTAGT. CDR3 protein: CASSDSVKRGSYNEQFF. CDR3 bases: TGTGCCAGCAGTGACAGTGTGAAGCGGGGAAGCTACAATGAGCAGTTCTTC.